This section outlines one T cell receptor beta chain sequence together with its context. Its antigen is currently not known. One base away there is no much larger clone; base qualities are not given. The sample contains more than one DNA sequence encoding this CDR3. Collaborating institutions collected whole blood in K2EDTA tubes following their own protocols. Collaborator samples were shipped for TCRbeta analysis as frozen whole blood, isolated PBMCs, or DNA extracted from either sample type. The immunoSEQ Assay, a bias-controlled multiplex PCR, was used to amplify TCRbeta CDR3 regions from genomic DNA. The paper's processing steps were these. Nucleated cell counts per sample were estimated from amplification of reference gene primers within the assay. To quantify the absolute abundance of each unique TCRbeta CDR3 rearrangement, sequence reads were collapsed and filtered. For each sample, productive Simpson clonality was calculated by taking the square root of Simpson's diversity index across productive rearrangements. Imported from immuneACCESS, the table was reduced by TCRdb to in-frame sequences with V and J called. These copies leave out some clones; in studies compared against another copy, an unresolved V gene accounts for under half, and the cause of the remainder is not known. That table supplies the V and J calls and clone size; D and trimming were determined from the DNA. This sample has approximately 450,000 clones in its table, and approximately 90% of those were observed once. Jointly, the top ten make up roughly 4% of the sample.

The data stem from a study of blood T cell repertoires in COVID-19 (dated by TCRdb to 2018 to 2020). Turning to the overall study: Samples from collaborators originated in the United States, Italy and Spain and spanned both the acute and convalescent phases of COVID-19. The material from the prospective study consisted of cDNA or gDNA derived from T cells, B-cell-depleted T cells, or PBMCs. Deeply sampled blood TCRbeta repertoires from subjects exposed to, actively infected with, or recovered from COVID-19 were included in the dataset. A freely available public database, intended as a resource for researchers studying the immune response to SARS-CoV-2, is where the repertoires were released. Samples came from the ongoing ImmuneRACE study (first 160 participants) plus 1,254 subjects from 6 global collaborators. The sample metadata nearly always contained a de-identified subject ID, COVID-19 status, age in years and sex. Where available, HLA class I and class II types were taken from metadata supplied by the sample provider and were not determined by assay-based typing.

CDR1 and CDR2 are drawn from the germline V gene (reference sequence): LNHDA, SQIVND. The CDR3, from cysteine to phenylalanine, totals 13 residues. Only CDR3 DNA is held: 39 bases, read in frame from base 1. Cut back by 3 bases and 0 bases, the V and J ends lie 5 bases apart. Broader findings and caveats from the paper: The quantity of clinical and demographic metadata differed by source and by participant and was supplied without curation.

The chain is encoded by TRBV19 joined to TRBJ1-1, with the identity of the D gene unclear. The sequence was collected from a woman aged 25-40 years with acute or convalescent COVID-19. Sequencing was performed on peripheral blood. The nucleotide sequence is TGTGCCAGTAGTATCTCCCTGAACACTGAAGCTTTCTTT. Its translation reads: CASSISLNTEAFF.